Given below is one T cell receptor beta chain in context. The target antigen is unknown. Germline CDR1 SGHRS, CDR2 YFSETQ. The CDR3 loop spans 15 amino acids. Between the trimmed V and J ends, which lost 1 base and 6 bases, there was a span of 16 bases. Sample time point: pre-treatment baseline. The data stem from a study of blood T cell dynamics during melanoma immunotherapy. Study-wide results and limits: It remained unknown if the driving T cell clones were melanoma-specific.

Some clones are missing from TCRdb's copy, which holds only in-frame ones; the method was immunoSEQ multiplex PCR. This table holds roughly 10,000 clones, roughly 80% found once. This sequence joins TRBV5-1 and TRBJ1-2, with D perhaps TRBD1 (5 bases). This receptor was obtained from a human donor with melanoma. The specimen comprised blood, sampled from a patient treated with checkpoint blockade. The CDR3 loop reads CASSLNGQLTDGYTF. CDR3 in DNA: TGCGCCAGCAGCTTGAACGGACAACTAACGGATGGCTACACCTTC.